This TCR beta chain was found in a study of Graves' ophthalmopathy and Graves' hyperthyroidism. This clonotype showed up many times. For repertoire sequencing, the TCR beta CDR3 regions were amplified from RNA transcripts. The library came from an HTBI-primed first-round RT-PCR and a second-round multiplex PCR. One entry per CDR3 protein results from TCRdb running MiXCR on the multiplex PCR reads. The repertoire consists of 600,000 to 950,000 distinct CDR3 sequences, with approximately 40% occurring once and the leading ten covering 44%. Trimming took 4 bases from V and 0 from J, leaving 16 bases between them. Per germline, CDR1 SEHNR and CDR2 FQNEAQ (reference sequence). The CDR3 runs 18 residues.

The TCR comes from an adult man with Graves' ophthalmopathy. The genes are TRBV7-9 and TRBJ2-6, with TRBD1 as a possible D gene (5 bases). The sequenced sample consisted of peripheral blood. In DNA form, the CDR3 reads TGTGCCAGCAGCTCGAGGCGAACAGGAACCTCTGGGGCCAACGTCCTGACTTTC. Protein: CASSSRRTGTSGANVLTF.